This T cell receptor (beta chain) was identified in a study of CD8 T cells in ankylosing spondylitis. Study outcomes and limitations: Ankylosing spondylitis blood appeared to carry a characteristic TCR beta motif of roughly 8 highly homologous variants. Previous work reported some of these motif variants in the synovial fluid and blood of reactive arthritis. Disease-linked clones had a CD8+ phenotype and relatively low frequency in peripheral blood. In ankylosing spondylitis patients, matched synovial fluid reportedly showed significant enrichment of disease-linked clones.

Losses at the gene ends were 5 bases for V and 9 bases for J; bases not matched to a gene: 10. Per germline, CDR1 SGHRS and CDR2 YFSETQ. CDR3 size: 14 residues. Libraries for TCR beta were made by quantitative 5'-RACE with molecular barcodes. TCRdb itself ran the 5' RACE reads through MiXCR, one entry per CDR3 protein. The profile shows some 330,000 distinct CDR3 sequences, 7% to 9% of them singletons. This clonotype was picked up many times. The antigen is not known. The TCR was taken from a male donor with ankylosing spondylitis. This chain uses TRBV5-1 with TRBJ2-1; 8 positions match TRBD2. Sequencing was done on a sample of blood, either unsorted or a sorted T cell fraction (not recorded which). This CDR3 is CASRIVSSGSEQFF. The CDR3 nucleotides read TGCGCCAGCAGGATAGTTTCAAGCGGGAGTGAGCAGTTCTTC.